Listed here are 3 T cell receptor beta chains from one sample, sequenced in a study of T cells after yellow fever vaccination. MiXCR, applied by TCRdb to the 5' RACE reads, yields one record per CDR3 protein. The sample yields 610,000 or so distinct CDR3 sequences, roughly an eighth seen once. This material consisted of PBMCs, taken on the day of the yellow fever booster vaccination. The receptors were gathered from a man between 25 and 39 years old who received the YFV17D yellow fever vaccine.

This clonotype was observed a handful of times. The chain employs TRBV5-1 and TRBJ2-1, with TRBD2 matching over 11 bases. The CDR3 runs 15 residues. The germline gives CDR1 SGHRS, CDR2 YFSETQ. With V trimmed by 3 bases and J by 8 bases, 7 bases remained unmatched. In DNA, the CDR3 is TGCGCCAGCAGCTCTCTAGCGGGAGGAGTATATGAGCAGTTCTTC. Translating it yields CASSSLAGGVYEQFF.

The rearrangement uses TRBV7-2 and TRBJ2-4; the match to TRBD2 covers 8 bases. CDR3 size: 15 residues. The germline CDR1 and CDR2 sequences are SGHTA and FQGNSA. Trimming removed 3 bases from V and 9 bases from J; junction bases left unmatched: 10. CDR3 sequence: CASSLDGLAGLIQYF. The DNA of the CDR3 is TGTGCCAGCAGCTTGGACGGACTAGCTGGGCTCATTCAGTACTTC.

This clonotype came up a few times. The gene calls are TRBV18 and TRBJ1-1; 7 bases match TRBD1. Germline lookup yields CDR1 KGHSH and CDR2 LQKENI. Trimming cost V 3 bases and J 8 bases; bases outside gene matches: 6. The CDR3 contains 13 residues. CDR3 loop: CASSPDRQGEAFF. CDR3 sequence (DNA): TGTGCCAGCTCACCTGACAGACAGGGAGAAGCTTTCTTT. The full variable domain, with the rest looked up from reference TRBV18 and TRBJ1-1, is NAGVMQNPRHLVRRRGQEARLRCSPMKGHSHVYWYRQLPEEGLKFMVYLQKENIIDESGMPKERFSAEFPKEGPSILRIQQVVRGDSAAYFCASSPDRQGEAFFGQGTRLTVV.